Below are 19 T cell receptor beta chains sequenced from a single sample in a study of beta chain features in type 1 diabetes. Study-level findings and limits: All four CD4+ subsets from Type 1 diabetes patients carried moderately but significantly shorter TCRB CDR3s.

The entirety of the isolated RNA underwent reverse transcription, so expressed TCRB transcripts were sequenced. Data came from immunoSEQ multiplex PCR; TCRdb stores just in-frame clones and leaves some out. The sample holds 600,000 to 700,000 clones, under 15% seen once. No cognate antigen is known for these TCRs. Sequenced input: naive CD4+ T cells from blood. The receptors were sampled from a man aged 30-40 years with type 1 diabetes.

Only a few counts were recorded for this clone. The chain recombines TRBV7-2 with TRBJ1-2; D call uncertain. V lost 4 bases, J lost 6 bases, and 12 bases lay in between. The CDR3 extends over 13 amino acids. In germline, CDR1 is SGHTA, CDR2 FQGNSA. CDR3 region: CASSSSGRDGYTF. The CDR3 DNA follows: TGTGCCAGCAGCTCCAGCGGGAGGGATGGCTACACCTTC.

This clone was detected a few times. The rearrangement links TRBV27 to TRBJ1-2, with 7 nucleotides matching TRBD1. The CDR3 spans 16 residues. The germline CDR1 and CDR2 sequences are MNHEY and SMNVEV (reference sequence). After removal of 2 bases from V and 0 bases from J, the junction contained 6 bases not matched to a gene. The CDR3 coding sequence is TGTGCCAGCAGTTTACGACAGGGTATAGCTAACTATGGCTACACCTTC. The encoded protein is CASSLRQGIANYGYTF.

This clone was seen a handful of times. V gene TRBV19 combines with J gene TRBJ1-6; D remains ambiguous. Trimming shortened V by 6 bases and J by 8 bases, and 14 bases separated the two germline ends. CDR1 LNHDA and CDR2 SQIVND come from the germline V gene (reference sequence). CDR3 length: 14 amino acids. CDR3 sequence: CASREWGGDSPLHF. The CDR3 nucleotides read TGTGCCAGTAGAGAGTGGGGTGGGGATTCACCCCTCCACTTT.

The chain carries TRBV6-5 and TRBJ1-2; 9 nucleotides agree with TRBD1. J gave up 8 bases and V 5 bases, and 9 bases lay outside the gene matches. The germline CDR1 and CDR2 sequences are MNHEY and SVGAGI. The CDR3 is 14 residues long. The CDR3: CASSTGQGKAGYTF. The CDR3 bases are TGTGCCAGCAGTACGGGACAGGGAAAAGCCGGCTACACCTTC.

V usage is TRBV13 and J usage is TRBJ1-2, with 7 positions matching TRBD1. Germline V gene sequence: CDR1 PRHDT, CDR2 FYEKMQ (reference sequence). This CDR3 comprises 13 residues. The ends lost 2 bases at V and 8 bases at J; junction bases unmatched: 5. The CDR3 region is CASSLKGARGYTF. The CDR3 DNA sequence: TGTGCCAGCAGCTTAAAGGGGGCGCGAGGCTACACCTTC.

J is TRBJ1-2 and V is TRBV4-3; D gene unclear. Germline V CDR1 and CDR2: LGHNA, YSLEER. This CDR3 comprises 14 residues. V was trimmed by 4 bases and J by 6 bases, leaving 15 bases between them. The CDR3 reads CASSPQSFSDGYTF. The CDR3 DNA sequence: TGCGCCAGCAGCCCTCAGAGTTTCTCGGATGGCTACACCTTC.

This clone was observed a few times. The V call is TRBV28, the J call TRBJ2-5; TRBD1 or TRBD2 may be the D gene (5 bases each). The CDR3 spans 16 residues. Germline V CDR1 and CDR2: MDHEN, SYDVKM. Trimming removed 3 bases at V and 4 bases at J, with 18 bases between. The CDR3 DNA reads TGTGCCAGCAGTTTGGGGGAAATGGGTTCCCGAGAGACCCAGTACTTC. Its translation is CASSLGEMGSRETQYF.

The table lists this clone with a few counts. The V gene is TRBV19, the J gene TRBJ2-2; 8 nucleotides align to TRBD2. The CDR3 is 10 amino acids. Trimming took 10 bases from V and 10 from J; bases not matched to a gene: 2. From germline, CDR1 is LNHDA and CDR2 SQIVND (reference sequence). In DNA form, the CDR3 reads TGTGCCACCGGACTAGCGGAGCTGTTTTTT. This gives the protein CATGLAELFF.

This clone was detected a few times. V and J are TRBV29-1 and TRBJ2-1, with 7 bases aligning to TRBD1. Germline CDR1 and CDR2: SQVTM and ANQGSEA. CDR3 length equals 13 residues. The ends lost 5 bases at V and 8 bases at J; junction bases unmatched: 9. The CDR3, as DNA: TGCAGCGTTAAAGCGACAGGGAGCTATGAGCAGTTCTTC. It specifies CSVKATGSYEQFF.

This clone was seen a handful of times. The genes are TRBV27 and TRBJ1-2; no firm D call. V dropped 4 bases and J dropped 0 bases, with 9 bases sitting between them. Germline V CDR1 and CDR2: MNHEY, SMNVEV (reference sequence). The CDR3 spans 14 residues. The CDR3 nucleotides read TGTGCCAGCAGTTCGGGCACCTCTAACTATGGCTACACCTTC. Translating gives CASSSGTSNYGYTF.

The chain employs TRBV7-2 and TRBJ2-7, with D tentatively TRBD2 (5 bases). From germline, CDR1 is SGHTA and CDR2 FQGNSA. This CDR3 spans 14 amino acids. V was cut by 0 bases and J by 9 bases, with 15 bases left in between. The CDR3 coding sequence is TGTGCCAGCAGCTTAGCGTTCTCCCGCCGGGGGCAGTACTTC. This codes for CASSLAFSRRGQYF. Drawing the rest from reference TRBV7-2 and TRBJ2-7, the complete variable domain is GAGVSQSPSNKVTEKGKDVELRCDPISGHTALYWYRQSLGQGLEFLIYFQGNSAPDKSGLPSDRFSAERTGGSVSTLTIQRTQQEDSAVYLCASSLAFSRRGQYFGPGTRLTVT.

This clone has more than one count but fewer than ten. The gene calls are TRBV30 and TRBJ2-1; D not certain. The CDR3 loop spans 12 amino acids. V was cut by 0 bases and J by 7 bases, with 7 bases left in between. Looked up from germline, CDR1 is GTSNPN and CDR2 is SVGIG (reference sequence). CDR3 in DNA: TGTGCCTGGAGTGTACCTATTAATGAGCAGTTCTTC. Translating gives CAWSVPINEQFF.

The chain links TRBV7-2 to TRBJ2-5; D is uncertain. CDR3 length: 14 amino acids. Germline V gene sequence: CDR1 SGHTA, CDR2 FQGNSA. V gave up 5 bases and J gave up 2 bases, with 12 bases separating them. The CDR3 region is CASSQNQWQETQYF. The CDR3 region has the DNA TGTGCCAGCAGCCAAAATCAGTGGCAAGAGACCCAGTACTTC.

The chain couples TRBV7-2 to TRBJ2-1; possible D gene TRBD1, 6 bases. From germline, CDR1 is SGHTA and CDR2 FQGNSA. The CDR3 totals 15 residues. V lost 6 bases and J 4 bases, leaving 16 bases between the germline ends. CDR3 bases: TGTGCCAGCAGTTATTCGACAGGCGTGTACAATGAGCAGTTCTTC. This gives the protein CASSYSTGVYNEQFF.

In its sample, this clone was seen a few times. The V gene is TRBV29-1, the J gene TRBJ1-2; the D gene is possibly TRBD1 (6 bases). The CDR3 covers 16 residues. The V gene's germline CDR1 is SQVTM and CDR2 ANQGSEA. Trimming left V 5 bases short and J 8 bases short, with 27 bases between. The CDR3 coding sequence is TGCAGCGTTTACTTCCCTCCCTCGTGGGGGGCTCGGGGCTACACCTTC. As protein: CSVYFPPSWGARGYTF.

The V call is TRBV2, the J call TRBJ2-3; 10 nucleotides match TRBD2. Germline V lookup: CDR1 SNHLY, CDR2 FYNNEI. This CDR3 is 16 amino acids long. V was pared by 2 bases and J by 3 bases, with 5 bases of the junction left unmatched. The CDR3: CASSEFASGGTDTQYF. Written as DNA, the CDR3 is TGTGCCAGCAGTGAATTTGCTAGCGGGGGTACAGATACGCAGTATTTT.

In its sample, this clone was seen a few times. The CDR3 DNA sequence: TGTGCCAGCAGCACAACTAGCGGGAGCCCAGATACGCAGTATTTT. It codes for CASSTTSGSPDTQYF. This chain uses TRBV11-2 with TRBJ2-3, with 11 bases identical to TRBD2. The germline V gene has CDR1 SGHAT and CDR2 FQNNGV. This CDR3 region has 15 residues. V dropped 5 bases and J dropped 4; count of bases not matched to a gene: 5.

The chain recombines TRBV10-3 with TRBJ2-7, with D possibly being TRBD1 (6 bases). Trimming took 3 bases from V and 3 from J, leaving 9 bases between them. From germline, CDR1 is ENHRY and CDR2 SYGVKD. CDR3 length equals 13 residues. The CDR3 nucleotides read TGTGCCATCAGTGACGGACAGATCTACGAGCAGTACTTC. Translating it yields CAISDGQIYEQYF.

J is TRBJ2-1 and V is TRBV9, with D perhaps given as TRBD1 or TRBD2 (5 bases each). The CDR3 consists of 17 residues. Trimming took off 3 bases at V and 0 bases at J, with 16 bases between the two ends. CDR1 and CDR2 (germline): SGDLS, YYNGEE. CDR3 DNA: TGTGCCAGCAGCGAAGCAGTCGGGGCCTACTCCTACAATGAGCAGTTCTTC. As protein: CASSEAVGAYSYNEQFF.